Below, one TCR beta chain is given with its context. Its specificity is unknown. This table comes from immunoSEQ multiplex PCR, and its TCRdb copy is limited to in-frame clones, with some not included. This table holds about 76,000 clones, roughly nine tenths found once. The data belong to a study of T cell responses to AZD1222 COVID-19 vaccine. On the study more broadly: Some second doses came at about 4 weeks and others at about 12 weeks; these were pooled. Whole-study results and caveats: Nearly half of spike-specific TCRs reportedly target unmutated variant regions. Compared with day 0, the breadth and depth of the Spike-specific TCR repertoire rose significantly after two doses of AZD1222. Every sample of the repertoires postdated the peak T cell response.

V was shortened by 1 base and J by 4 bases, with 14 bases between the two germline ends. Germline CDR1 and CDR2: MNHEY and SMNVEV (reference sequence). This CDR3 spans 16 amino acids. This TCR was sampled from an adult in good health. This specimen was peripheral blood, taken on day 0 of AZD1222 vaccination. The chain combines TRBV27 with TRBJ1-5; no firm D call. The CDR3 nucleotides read TGTGCCAGCAGTTTATTGTCAGGCACTGGGAATCAGCCCCAGCATTTT. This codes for CASSLLSGTGNQPQHF.